A selection of T cell receptor beta chains follows, all from one sample in a study of OX40 agonist ivuxolimab in advanced cancers. TCRdb's copy holds only in-frame clones and misses some; the assay was immunoSEQ multiplex PCR. Here the sample spans approximately 100,000 clones, about 90% being singletons. The sample in question was CD4+ or CD8+ T cells sorted from blood, obtained in a trial of the OX40 agonist ivuxolimab. Receptors originate from an adult with an advanced solid tumor such as melanoma, head and neck, liver or kidney cancer. Each CDR3 is given with its conserved first and last residue. D genes are given only for firm matches. The size entry is marked missing in some rows and otherwise reads once, few, many or a size class.

V: TRBV29-1
size: .
J: TRBJ2-1
D: .
CDR3: CSVDSGTYGKDEQFF
DNA: TGCAGCGTTGACTCCGGGACGTATGGCAAGGACGAGCAGTTCTTC

V: TRBV7-8
size: .
J: TRBJ1-2
D: TRBD1
CDR3: CASSPGTGGNYGYTF
DNA: TGTGCCAGCAGCCCCGGGACAGGGGGAAACTATGGCTACACCTTC

V: TRBV7-2
size: .
J: TRBJ2-5
D: .
CDR3: CASSKTPFTLETQYF
DNA: TGTGCCAGCAGCAAAACACCCTTTACCTTAGAGACCCAGTACTTC

V: TRBV19
size: .
J: TRBJ2-3
D: .
CDR3: CASSRQGGTQYF
DNA: TGTGCCAGTAGTAGGCAGGGTGGGACGCAGTATTTT

V: TRBV6-5
size: .
J: TRBJ1-2
D: TRBD1
CDR3: CATTESTGETYGYTF
DNA: TGTGCCACCACAGAATCGACAGGGGAGACCTATGGCTACACCTTC

V: TRBV30
size: .
J: TRBJ1-6
D: .
CDR3: CAWSSGSSYNSPLHF
DNA: TGTGCCTGGAGTTCCGGGAGCTCCTATAATTCACCCCTCCACTTT

V: TRBV14
size: .
J: TRBJ2-2
D: TRBD1
CDR3: CASSMGQGSTGELFF
DNA: TGTGCCAGCAGCATGGGACAGGGGAGCACCGGGGAGCTGTTTTTT

V: TRBV5-3
size: .
J: TRBJ2-5
D: .
CDR3: CARSFQGHGGAKETQYF
DNA: TGTGCCAGAAGCTTCCAGGGACACGGAGGAGCCAAAGAGACCCAGTACTTC

V: TRBV30
size: .
J: TRBJ2-3
D: TRBD1
CDR3: CAWAGTGGPNF
DNA: TGTGCCTGGGCCGGGACAGGGGGCCCGAATTTT

V: TRBV19
size: once
J: TRBJ2-2
D: TRBD1
CDR3: CASSVTGGRTGELFF
DNA: TGTGCCAGTAGTGTTACAGGGGGTCGTACCGGGGAGCTGTTTTTT

V: TRBV7-8
size: .
J: TRBJ2-3
D: TRBD2
CDR3: CASSPRLAGGGGTDTQYF
DNA: TGTGCCAGCAGCCCGAGACTAGCGGGGGGCGGCGGCACAGATACGCAGTATTTT

V: TRBV10-3
size: .
J: TRBJ2-7
D: TRBD1
CDR3: CAISDGTGIEEQYF
DNA: TGTGCCATCAGTGACGGGACAGGGATTGAAGAGCAGTACTTC

V: TRBV10-2
size: .
J: TRBJ2-6
D: .
CDR3: CASGTEAAGANVLTF
DNA: TGCGCCAGCGGAACAGAGGCTGCTGGGGCCAACGTCCTGACTTTC

V: TRBV10-1
size: .
J: TRBJ2-7
D: .
CDR3: CASAEDMDHEQYF
DNA: TGCGCCAGCGCCGAGGACATGGATCACGAGCAGTACTTC

V: TRBV28
size: .
J: TRBJ2-7
D: TRBD1
CDR3: CASSSGQGGSYEQYF
DNA: TGTGCCAGCAGTTCCGGACAGGGGGGATCCTACGAGCAGTACTTC

V: TRBV4-1
size: .
J: TRBJ2-5
D: TRBD2
CDR3: CASSLSGGAVETQYF
DNA: TGCGCCAGCAGCCTAAGCGGGGGGGCCGTTGAGACCCAGTACTTC

V: TRBV19
size: .
J: TRBJ1-1
D: .
CDR3: CASSISIRTAWGAFF
DNA: TGTGCCAGTAGTATTTCCATAAGGACGGCATGGGGGGCTTTCTTT

V: TRBV11-2
size: .
J: TRBJ2-2
D: .
CDR3: CASSLDGWSGELFF
DNA: TGTGCCAGCAGCTTAGATGGTTGGTCCGGGGAGCTGTTTTTT

V: TRBV15
size: .
J: TRBJ2-2
D: TRBD1
CDR3: CATNPGQGNTGELFF
DNA: TGTGCCACCAATCCGGGACAGGGGAACACCGGGGAGCTGTTTTTT

V: TRBV6-5
size: .
J: TRBJ1-1
D: TRBD1
CDR3: CASIGQGMNTEAFF
DNA: TGTGCCAGTATAGGACAGGGGATGAACACTGAAGCTTTCTTT

V: TRBV25-1
size: .
J: TRBJ1-6
D: TRBD1
CDR3: CASSFGTVNSPLHF
DNA: TGTGCCAGCAGCTTTGGGACAGTTAATTCACCCCTCCACTTT

V: TRBV19
size: once
J: TRBJ1-6
D: .
CDR3: CASSPGVRNSPLHF
DNA: TGTGCCAGTAGCCCGGGGGTGCGAAATTCACCCCTCCACTTT

V: TRBV21-1
size: .
J: TRBJ2-4
D: .
CDR3: CASSLRGKNIQYF
DNA: TGTGCCAGCAGCTTACGAGGAAAAAACATTCAGTACTTC

V: TRBV4-1
size: once
J: TRBJ2-7
D: TRBD1
CDR3: CASSQDEDRDSYEQYF
DNA: TGCGCCAGCAGCCAAGATGAGGACAGGGATTCCTACGAGCAGTACTTC

V: TRBV5-4
size: .
J: TRBJ2-7
D: .
CDR3: CASSGNRKSYEQYF
DNA: TGTGCCAGCAGCGGGAACAGAAAATCCTACGAGCAGTACTTC

V: TRBV9
size: .
J: TRBJ2-1
D: .
CDR3: CASSVGFVYEQFF
DNA: TGTGCCAGCAGCGTAGGGTTTGTATATGAGCAGTTCTTC

V: TRBV28
size: .
J: TRBJ2-4
D: .
CDR3: CASRRRGAAKNIQYF
DNA: TGTGCCAGCAGACGGAGGGGGGCGGCCAAAAACATTCAGTACTTC

V: TRBV19
size: .
J: TRBJ1-2
D: .
CDR3: CASSIEGRTDYGYTF
DNA: TGTGCCAGTAGTATAGAGGGGCGCACGGACTATGGCTACACCTTC

V: TRBV5-1
size: .
J: TRBJ2-3
D: .
CDR3: CASSLERPSTDTQYF
DNA: TGCGCCAGCAGCTTGGAACGACCAAGCACAGATACGCAGTATTTT

V: TRBV6-5
size: .
J: TRBJ2-3
D: TRBD1
CDR3: CASSIWTGQYF
DNA: TGTGCCAGCAGTATATGGACAGGGCAGTATTTT

V: TRBV7-2
size: .
J: TRBJ1-2
D: .
CDR3: CASSLGPLQGGYGYTF
DNA: TGTGCCAGCAGCTTAGGCCCCTTACAGGGCGGCTATGGCTACACCTTC

V: TRBV7-2
size: .
J: TRBJ1-4
D: TRBD1
CDR3: CASSHDGQGNEKLFF
DNA: TGTGCCAGCAGCCACGACGGACAGGGAAATGAAAAACTGTTTTTT

V: TRBV7-7
size: .
J: TRBJ2-7
D: .
CDR3: CASSREGPYEQYF
DNA: TGTGCTAGCAGCCGAGAAGGCCCCTACGAGCAGTACTTC

V: TRBV4-1
size: .
J: TRBJ2-3
D: .
CDR3: CASSQGVTKLWDTQYF
DNA: TGCGCCAGCAGCCAAGGGGTGACAAAACTGTGGGATACGCAGTATTTT

V: TRBV6-5
size: .
J: TRBJ2-7
D: TRBD1
CDR3: CASRGQGHSYEQYF
DNA: TGTGCCAGCAGGGGACAGGGACACTCCTACGAGCAGTACTTC

V: TRBV29-1
size: .
J: TRBJ2-1
D: TRBD2
CDR3: CSVEIMTSGGARYNEQFF
DNA: TGCAGCGTTGAGATTATGACTAGCGGGGGGGCGAGGTACAATGAGCAGTTCTTC